A single sample gave rise to the 8 T cell receptor beta chains below, sequenced in a study of cytomegalovirus exposure and HLA in healthy donors. The PCR was carried out with 60 Vbeta primers and 13 Jbeta primers. Generated by immunoSEQ multiplex PCR, the TCRdb table keeps only in-frame clones and is missing some. The profile shows about 200,000 clones, 80% to 90% of them singletons. The sequenced material came from PBMCs. The source is a man aged 30 to 45 in good health and CMV-seronegative.

This chain links TRBV7-3 with TRBJ2-3, with TRBD2 as a possible D gene (6 bases). The germline V gene encodes CDR1 SGHTA and CDR2 FQGTGA. Trimming took 5 bases from V and 9 from J, leaving 15 bases between them. CDR3 length: 13 amino acids. CDR3 amino acids: CASSPYEAGTQYF. DNA of the CDR3: TGTGCCAGCAGCCCGTATGAGGCGGGGACGCAGTATTTT. The variable domain in full, completed from reference TRBV7-3 and TRBJ2-3, reads GAGVSQTPSNKVTEKGKYVELRCDPISGHTALYWYRQSLGQGPEFLIYFQGTGAADDSGLPNDRFFAVRPEGSVSTLKIQRTERGDSAVYLCASSPYEAGTQYFGPGTRLTVL.

CDR3 nucleotide sequence: TGTGCCAGCAGTGATGACCGGGACTCGGTGAATGAGCAGTTCTTC. It yields the protein CASSDDRDSVNEQFF. The chain is built from TRBV25-1 and TRBJ2-1, with D maybe TRBD2 (6 bases). Germline assignment: CDR1 MGHDK and CDR2 SYGVNS. The ends were cut back, 3 bases at V and 7 bases at J, with 16 bases in the middle. This CDR3 contains 15 residues.

V is TRBV9 and J is TRBJ2-2, with 7 positions matching TRBD2. Germline loops: CDR1 SGDLS, CDR2 YYNGEE. V shed 4 bases and J 7 bases; nucleotides not matched to a gene: 7. CDR3 length: 14 amino acids. CDR3 DNA sequence: TGTGCCAGCAGCCCGGCGGGGGTGGGCGGGGAGCTGTTTTTT. Its protein product is CASSPAGVGGELFF.

This clone was seen a few times. V usage is TRBV4-1 and J usage is TRBJ1-5, with D uncertain. Germline V lookup: CDR1 MGHRA, CDR2 YSYEKL. The CDR3 is made up of 16 amino acids. Deletions cut 0 bases from V and 5 bases from J, with 14 bases between. Here the CDR3 DNA reads TGCGCCAGCAGCCAAGATCGGTCAGCGATCCATCAGCCCCAGCATTTT. It codes for CASSQDRSAIHQPQHF.

The chain recombines TRBV1 with TRBJ2-1; the table gives TRBD2 as D, unverified against the DNA. TRBV1 is a listed pseudogene. The CDR3 length is 14 residues. The CDR3 protein is CTSSRRKRHNEQFF. CDR3 DNA sequence: TGCACCAGCAGCCGTCGCAAGCGGCATAATGAGCAGTTCTTC.

This chain uses TRBV7-2 with TRBJ2-7, with D possibly matching TRBD1 (5 bases). The CDR3 covers 13 residues. Trimming shortened V by 5 bases and J by 2 bases, and 10 bases separated the two germline ends. The germline gives CDR1 SGHTA, CDR2 FQGNSA. CDR3 region: CASSPQGAYEQYF. The CDR3 nucleotides read TGTGCCAGCAGCCCGCAGGGCGCCTACGAGCAGTACTTC.

The chain is built from TRBV7-2 and TRBJ1-5; D ambiguous. The V end lost 3 bases, the J end lost 4 bases, and 10 bases lay between the germline ends. Germline CDR1 SGHTA, CDR2 FQGNSA. The CDR3 length is 14 residues. CDR3 protein: CASSFLGGNQPQHF. As DNA, the CDR3 is TGTGCCAGCAGCTTTCTGGGCGGGAATCAGCCCCAGCATTTT.

The rearrangement links TRBV5-1 to TRBJ2-2; 8 bases are a match to TRBD2. Germline V gene lookup returns CDR1 SGHRS and CDR2 YFSETQ. The CDR3 consists of 16 residues. V gave up 0 bases and J gave up 3 bases; unmatched junction bases: 4. The CDR3 nucleotides read TGCGCCAGCAGCTTGGCCGGGGGGGCTTACACCGGGGAGCTGTTTTTT. Residues: CASSLAGGAYTGELFF.